This T cell receptor beta chain was captured in a study of T cell responses to AZD1222 COVID-19 vaccine. The length of the CDR3 is 16 residues. V gave up 1 base and J gave up 0 bases, with 12 bases separating them. The germline CDR1 and CDR2 sequences are SGHVS and FQNEAQ. Some clones are missing from TCRdb's copy, which holds only in-frame ones; the method was immunoSEQ multiplex PCR. The sample carries roughly 190,000 clones, approximately 90% recorded once. This clonotype originated in an adult who received the MenACWY meningococcal vaccine as a control. This specimen was peripheral blood, taken 28 days after the second dose of the MenACWY control vaccine. V and J are TRBV7-8 and TRBJ1-2, with D possibly being TRBD1 (6 bases). The CDR3 DNA follows: TGTGCCAGCAGCTTAGTCTCGGGGGCCACTAACTATGGCTACACCTTC. Amino acids: CASSLVSGATNYGYTF.